Sequencing of this T cell receptor (beta chain) was carried out in a study of regulatory T cells in long-lasting Graves disease. Study results and limitations: A limited number of samples was an acknowledged limitation. The study found TRBV28, TRBJ1-2 and TRBJ2-5 favored in persistent disease.

Stated time point: persistent/refractory GD, antithyroid drugs over 5 years with positive TRAb. PBMC-extracted RNA yielded the TCR library. Under American Thyroid Association guidelines, Graves' disease was diagnosed. In building TCR beta libraries, iRepertoire HTBI primers were used together with Arm-PCR of CDR3 regions. TCRdb recomputed calls from the multiplex PCR reads with MiXCR, one row per CDR3 protein. The table lists a few hundred thousand distinct CDR3 sequences, 20% to 30% of them singletons. This clonotype was counted only a few times. Its antigen is not identified. This CDR3 has 16 residues. V was trimmed by 3 bases and J by 0 bases, leaving 15 bases between them. CDR1 and CDR2 (germline): DFQATT, SNEGSKA (reference sequence).

The material sequenced was peripheral blood mononuclear cells (PBMCs), taken when the disease was refractory, from a patient treated with antithyroid drugs. The sequence derives from a female donor with Graves disease. This chain uses TRBV20-1 with TRBJ1-5; D possibly corresponds to TRBD1 (5 bases). DNA for the CDR3: TGCAGTGCTAGTCAGGGTTCTTCTTATAGCAATCAGCCCCAGCATTTT. Translated, it gives CSASQGSSYSNQPQHF.